Detailed here is one T cell receptor (beta chain). Sequencing used immunoSEQ multiplex PCR; TCRdb keeps in-frame clones, though not all of them. The sample consists of some 100,000 clones, 80% to 90% of them appearing once. The data stem from a study of blood T cell repertoires in COVID-19. For the study at large: From the United States, Italy and Spain came samples of acute and convalescent COVID-19.

Grouping used clinical history reported by participants in a survey and questionnaire. Two negative PCRs, clearance, or symptom resolution were required of recovered Cohort 3 donors. The sample comprised PBMCs or T cells enriched from blood (not recorded which). The TCR was taken from a woman in her fifties or sixties who had recovered from COVID-19.

This chain's CDR3 is CASSWDRAGELFF. The CDR3 bases are TGCGCCAGCAGTTGGGACAGGGCCGGGGAGCTGTTTTTT. V and J are TRBV5-1 and TRBJ2-2; 9 positions agree with TRBD1. Germline V gene sequence: CDR1 SGHRS, CDR2 YFSETQ. CDR3 length: 13 residues. The ends lost 5 bases at V and 6 bases at J; junction bases unmatched: 2.